Included here is one T cell receptor beta chain sequence, with context. What it recognizes is unknown. This could be a read error, since a much larger clone is one nucleotide away. A constant-region primer primed TCR beta cDNA synthesis from 400 to 550 ng of total RNA. TCR beta libraries came from three nested multiplex PCR rounds using slightly modified ARM-PCR. TRBV1-TRBV30 forward primers paired with a C-beta reverse primer were used in the first two PCR rounds, which ran approximately 10 cycles each. MiXCR was run by TCRdb on the multiplex PCR reads, yielding one entry per CDR3 protein. The sample lists about 330,000 distinct CDR3 sequences; 65% were seen once. Blood RNA originated from unsorted whole blood, with germline DNA additionally extracted. The source of the sample is a study of tumor-infiltrating lymphocytes in primary liver carcinoma. The overall study: Sample yields, roughly 3.5 to 7.13 million productive TCRbeta reads, were similar across the tissue types. Study conclusions and caveats: Tumor top-250-clone fraction significantly exceeded that of blood (p = 0.039).

This CDR3 is 14 amino acids long. V lost 6 bases, J lost 7 bases, and 19 bases lay in between. The germline V gene has CDR1 MNHNS and CDR2 SASEGT. The TCR originated in a man aged 35-49 years with primary liver carcinoma and hepatitis B virus infection. The sequenced sample consisted of peripheral blood. The J gene is TRBJ2-7, the V gene TRBV6-1, with D possibly matching TRBD2 (5 bases). The CDR3 spells CASSALTDLSEQYF. Written as DNA, the CDR3 is TGTGCCAGCAGCGCTCTGACGGACTTGAGTGAGCAGTACTTC.